This T cell receptor beta chain comes out of a study of beta chain features in type 1 diabetes. Broader study findings: Researchers report that Type 1 diabetes patients had moderately but significantly shorter TCRB CDR3s across all four CD4+ subsets. VDJ junctions from type 1 diabetes patients carried fewer insertions and larger deletions.

Researchers reported sorting CD4+ naive, central memory, regulatory and stem cell-like memory cells via CD45RO/CCR7/CD25/CD127/CD95/CD27. Expressed TCRB transcripts were sequenced because the entire RNA isolate underwent reverse transcription. The study sequenced naive, central memory and regulatory T cell samples to an average of roughly 4 million reads. The assay was immunoSEQ multiplex PCR, and TCRdb's table has in-frame clones only and misses some. The data contain 150,000 or so clones, 9% to 10% of them seen just once; the ten biggest clones take up nearly 0.65%. Comments on this clone: Antigen specificity is unknown. The sample carries other DNA sequences with the same CDR3.

Source material: central memory CD4+ T cells from blood. The receptor was derived from a woman aged 40 to 50 in good health.

The CDR3 loop is CASRAGGAGDTQYF. In nucleotides, the CDR3 is TGCGCCAGCAGGGCCGGGGGGGCCGGCGATACGCAGTATTTT. The chain is built from TRBV5-1 and TRBJ2-3, with 8 nucleotides matching TRBD2. The CDR3 runs to 14 residues. The junction had 8 bases not matched to a gene; V was cut back by 5 bases and J by 6 bases. Looked up from germline, CDR1 is SGHRS and CDR2 is YFSETQ. The full variable domain, its missing parts supplied by reference TRBV5-1 and TRBJ2-3, is KAGVTQTPRYLIKTRGQQVTLSCSPISGHRSVSWYQQTPGQGLQFLFEYFSETQRNKGNFPGRFSGRQFSNSRSEMNVSTLELGDSALYLCASRAGGAGDTQYFGPGTRLTVL.